This TCR beta chain derives from a study of T cell changes during pregnancy in multiple sclerosis. Sequencing was performed with immunoSEQ multiplex PCR; in TCRdb, only in-frame clones are kept and a portion is missing. Of about 64,000 clones detected, just under 95% appear once; the ten largest clones hold 1.4%. Trimming took 7 bases from V and 2 from J, leaving 11 bases between them. This CDR3 has 13 residues. Per germline, CDR1 MNHNS and CDR2 SASEGT. The clonotype comes from a female donor with multiple sclerosis, enrolled in a pregnancy study. The source was peripheral blood, collected in the second trimester of pregnancy. This sequence joins TRBV6-1 and TRBJ1-2, with D tentatively TRBD1 (6 bases). The DNA of the CDR3 is TGTGCCAGCACTTACAGGGTAAACTATGGCTACACCTTC. Translating it yields CASTYRVNYGYTF.